This T cell receptor beta chain was captured by sequencing in a study of regulatory T cells in long-lasting Graves disease. This clonotype showed up many times. CDR3 regions were amplified by Arm-PCR using iRepertoire HTBI primers to build TCR beta libraries. TCRdb reprocessed the multiplex PCR reads with MiXCR, giving one entry per CDR3 protein. The repertoire holds approximately 540,000 distinct CDR3 sequences, with around 12% as singletons. Time point in this sample: newly diagnosed GD, antithyroid drugs for less than 3 months. The TCR library was made from RNA that had been extracted from PBMCs in TRIzol. This same sample was also taken into another study, of T cells in Graves' hyperthyroidism and ophthalmopathy.

The sample consisted of peripheral blood mononuclear cells (PBMCs), taken at new diagnosis, from a patient treated with antithyroid drugs. The TCR originated in a woman aged 25 to 39 with Graves disease.

The CDR3 bases are TGTGCCAGCAGGCGACAGGGTAGCAATCAGCCCCAGCATTTT. Residues: CASRRQGSNQPQHF. The chain carries TRBV27 and TRBJ1-5, with 7 bases identical to TRBD1. The CDR3 consists of 14 residues. Trimming removed 6 bases from V and 0 bases from J; junction bases left unmatched: 2. Looked up from germline, CDR1 is MNHEY and CDR2 is SMNVEV (reference sequence).